These 23 T cell receptor beta chains were all obtained from the same sample, sequenced in a study of blood T cell repertoires in COVID-19. Assay: immunoSEQ multiplex PCR; the TCRdb copy retains only in-frame clones and omits some. The sample lists about 69,000 clones; around 90% were seen once. The specimen sequenced was peripheral blood. Receptors were obtained from a man in his fifties with acute or convalescent COVID-19.

The V call is TRBV14, the J call TRBJ2-2; D unclear. Germline V gene lookup returns CDR1 SGHDN and CDR2 FVKESK. With 0 bases removed from V and 5 bases from J, the gap between germline ends came to 10 bases. This CDR3 contains 15 residues. The CDR3 reads CASSQEIRVTGELFF. The CDR3 nucleotides are TGTGCCAGCAGCCAAGAGATAAGAGTTACCGGGGAGCTGTTTTTT.

This clone is a singleton in its sample. The rearrangement links TRBV7-2 to TRBJ1-2; 12 bases agree with TRBD1. V gave up 5 bases and J gave up 5 bases; unmatched junction bases: 18. CDR3 size: 19 residues. Germline CDR1 SGHTA, CDR2 FQGNSA. The CDR3 region is CASSTPGGTGGFRGYGYTF. CDR3 DNA sequence: TGTGCCAGCAGCACCCCGGGGGGGACAGGGGGCTTTAGGGGATATGGCTACACCTTC.

V and J are TRBV7-9 and TRBJ2-7, with 10 nucleotides matching TRBD2. This CDR3 has 17 residues. CDR1 SEHNR and CDR2 FQNEAQ come from the germline V gene (reference sequence). Losses at the gene ends were 2 bases for V and 4 bases for J; bases not matched to a gene: 11. The CDR3 sequence is CASSLYTSGNGRYEQYF. CDR3 bases: TGTGCCAGCAGCTTATATACTAGCGGGAATGGTAGGTACGAGCAGTACTTC.

The chain joins TRBV12-5 to TRBJ1-6, with 9 bases fitting TRBD1. With 5 bases clipped from V and 8 bases from J, the junction kept 10 bases outside the gene matches. The CDR3 covers 16 residues. Germline V gene lookup returns CDR1 LGHNT and CDR2 FRNRAP. In DNA form, the CDR3 reads TGTGCTAGTGGTGCAATACAGGGGGCTTATTATTCACCCCTCCACTTT. It translates to CASGAIQGAYYSPLHF.

The chain recombines TRBV5-1 with TRBJ2-7; a possible D gene is TRBD2 (6 bases). The CDR3 sequence is 14 residues long. The germline gives CDR1 SGHRS, CDR2 YFSETQ. Trimming stripped 4 bases from V and 2 bases from J, with 13 bases between. CDR3 region: CASSLGTATYEQYF. Written as DNA, the CDR3 is TGCGCCAGCAGCCTGGGGACTGCAACCTACGAGCAGTACTTC.

The CDR3 reads CASMSGSGTEAFF. In nucleotides, the CDR3 is TGTGCCAGCATGTCGGGGTCGGGCACTGAAGCTTTCTTT. The chain carries TRBV25-1 and TRBJ1-1, with D uncertain. This CDR3 has 13 residues. Trimming pared 7 bases from V and 4 bases from J, leaving 13 bases between. In germline, CDR1 is MGHDK, CDR2 SYGVNS.

V and J are TRBV5-4 and TRBJ1-1; 7 nucleotides line up with TRBD1. The CDR3 is 13 residues long. The germline V gene has CDR1 SGHNT and CDR2 YYREEE (reference sequence). Trimming removed 0 bases from V and 7 bases from J; junction bases left unmatched: 3. CDR3 in amino acids: CASSLVRDSEAFF. The CDR3 coding sequence is TGTGCCAGCAGCTTGGTGCGGGACAGTGAAGCTTTCTTT.

CDR3 amino acids: CASSFGAGAEAFF. Here the CDR3 DNA reads TGTGCCAGCAGCTTCGGGGCAGGGGCTGAAGCTTTCTTT. V and J are TRBV11-2 and TRBJ1-1; a possible D gene is TRBD1 (6 bases). From germline, CDR1 is SGHAT and CDR2 FQNNGV. The CDR3 covers 13 residues. Trimming stripped 3 bases from V and 6 bases from J, with 11 bases between.

This chain uses TRBV5-8 with TRBJ1-2; TRBD1 might be the D (6 bases). The CDR3 extends over 15 amino acids. The germline V and J ends were trimmed by 4 bases and 4 bases, with 17 bases remaining between them. Germline lookup yields CDR1 SGHTS and CDR2 YDEGEE. CDR3 sequence: CASSLSTGTLYGYTF. CDR3 DNA: TGTGCCAGCAGCCTATCGACAGGCACCCTCTATGGCTACACCTTC.

This sequence joins TRBV18 and TRBJ1-6; 8 bases are a match to TRBD1. CDR1 is KGHSH and CDR2 is LQKENI in the germline V gene. The V gene end was trimmed by 6 bases and the J gene end by 4 bases; junction bases not matched to a gene: 8. The CDR3 is 16 residues long. The CDR3 here is CASSTDRGGYNSPLHF. CDR3 bases: TGTGCCAGCTCGACCGACAGGGGAGGATATAATTCACCCCTCCACTTT.

V and J are TRBV7-8 and TRBJ1-4; D gene ambiguous. Germline V gene data show CDR1 as SGHVS and CDR2 as FQNEAQ. The CDR3 extends over 14 amino acids. Between the trimmed V and J ends, which lost 5 bases and 7 bases, there was a span of 14 bases. For the CDR3, the DNA is TGTGCCAGCAGCCCGACACCTAATAGTGAAAAACTGTTTTTT. Protein: CASSPTPNSEKLFF. Complete variable domain (other parts from reference TRBV7-8 and TRBJ1-4): GAGVSQSPRYKVAKRGQDVALRCDPISGHVSLFWYQQALGQGPEFLTYFQNEAQLDKSGLPSDRFFAERPEGSVSTLKIQRTQQEDSAVYLCASSPTPNSEKLFFGSGTQLSVL.

The chain carries TRBV14 and TRBJ1-1, with 10 bases matching TRBD1. CDR1 and CDR2 from the germline V gene are SGHDN and FVKESK. This CDR3 is built from 17 residues. V lost 3 bases to trimming and J lost 0 bases; unmatched junction nucleotides: 7. CDR3 loop: CASSHLPGQGLNTEAFF. CDR3 nucleotide sequence: TGTGCCAGCAGCCACTTACCGGGACAGGGGTTGAACACTGAAGCTTTCTTT.

This chain connects TRBV9 to TRBJ2-1; 11 nucleotides match TRBD2. Germline CDR1 and CDR2: SGDLS and YYNGEE. The ends lost 4 bases at V and 8 bases at J; junction bases unmatched: 11. This CDR3 region has 16 residues. CDR3 nucleotides: TGTGCCAGCAGCCCCCGACTAGCGGGAAGGGCGGATGAGCAGTTCTTC. This translates into CASSPRLAGRADEQFF. The full variable domain, with the rest looked up from reference TRBV9 and TRBJ2-1, is DSGVTQTPKHLITATGQRVTLRCSPRSGDLSVYWYQQSLDQGLQFLIQYYNGEERAKGNILERFSAQQFPDLHSELNLSSLELGDSALYFCASSPRLAGRADEQFFGPGTRLTVL.

The CDR3 loop reads CASSLSGGQGEQPQHF. CDR3 nucleotides: TGTGCCAGCAGCTTATCGGGCGGACAGGGAGAACAGCCCCAGCATTTT. J is TRBJ1-5 and V is TRBV7-9; 8 bases are a match to TRBD1. Germline V gives CDR1 SEHNR, CDR2 FQNEAQ (reference sequence). Unmatched junction bases numbered 10, after V lost 2 bases and J lost 7 bases. The CDR3 loop spans 16 amino acids.

The chain combines TRBV11-2 with TRBJ2-1; the D is unclear. Germline CDR1 and CDR2: SGHAT and FQNNGV. V lost 0 bases to trimming and J lost 13 bases, with 10 bases between them. The length of the CDR3 is 12 residues. The CDR3 sequence: CASSLEVERQFF. For the CDR3, the DNA is TGTGCCAGCAGCTTAGAGGTAGAGAGACAGTTCTTC.

The rearrangement uses TRBV7-9 and TRBJ1-6; 7 positions match TRBD1. With V trimmed by 5 bases and J by 10 bases, 11 bases remained unmatched. This CDR3 contains 15 residues. Germline CDR1 is SEHNR and CDR2 is FQNEAQ (reference sequence). As DNA, the CDR3 is TGTGCCAGCAGCCCGCTCGGGACAGCTCTATCACCCCTCCACTTT. Its translation: CASSPLGTALSPLHF.

The gene calls are TRBV6-1 and TRBJ1-2, with 12 bases lining up with TRBD1. This CDR3 is built from 16 residues. The germline gives CDR1 MNHNS, CDR2 SASEGT. V lost 0 bases to trimming and J lost 7 bases; unmatched junction nucleotides: 6. The CDR3 is CASSEALGQGAGGYTF. CDR3 DNA sequence: TGTGCCAGCAGTGAAGCCTTGGGACAGGGGGCAGGTGGCTACACCTTC.

V usage is TRBV5-1 and J usage is TRBJ2-2; 7 positions match TRBD1. Trimming removed 0 bases from V and 2 bases from J; junction bases left unmatched: 4. This CDR3 comprises 16 residues. The germline gives CDR1 SGHRS, CDR2 YFSETQ. The CDR3 DNA is TGCGCCAGCAGCTTGGCCAGACAGGGCAACACCGGGGAGCTGTTTTTT. Its translation: CASSLARQGNTGELFF.

This chain joins TRBV27 and TRBJ1-2; tentative D call: TRBD1 (6 bases). The CDR3 length is 15 residues. CDR1 MNHEY and CDR2 SMNVEV come from the germline V gene (reference sequence). The ends were cut back, 0 bases at V and 4 bases at J, with 12 bases in the middle. The CDR3 reads CASSLSQGPLYGYTF. CDR3 DNA: TGTGCCAGCAGTTTATCCCAGGGGCCCCTCTATGGCTACACCTTC.

The CDR3, as DNA: TGTGCCTGGAGTGGAGGACTAGCGGCCTCCTACGAGCAGTACTTC. Its protein is CAWSGGLAASYEQYF. J is TRBJ2-7 and V is TRBV30, with 10 bases aligning to TRBD2. After removal of 1 base from V and 0 bases from J, the junction contained 3 bases not matched to a gene. The CDR3 covers 15 residues. Germline CDR1 is GTSNPN and CDR2 is SVGIG (reference sequence).

The chain combines TRBV15 with TRBJ1-2; D is unresolved. V lost 4 bases, J lost 2 bases, and 14 bases lay in between. Per germline, CDR1 LNHNV and CDR2 YYDKDF (reference sequence). This CDR3 is 15 amino acids long. The CDR3 coding sequence is TGTGCCACCAGCACCCGGACTCCTGACAACTATGGCTACACCTTC. It codes for CATSTRTPDNYGYTF.

The CDR3 nucleotides read TGCGCCAGCAGCTCGGGACAGGCCGGGGGCTATGGCTACACCTTC. It codes for CASSSGQAGGYGYTF. V usage is TRBV5-1 and J usage is TRBJ1-2, with 8 positions matching TRBD1. CDR3 size: 15 residues. CDR1 is SGHRS, CDR2 YFSETQ, per germline. V shed 3 bases, J shed 4 bases, and the junction held 8 bases outside the gene matches.

This chain connects TRBV3-1 (or the pseudogene TRBV3-2) to TRBJ1-1, with D possibly being TRBD1 (5 bases). Trimming took 4 bases from V and 4 from J, leaving 13 bases between them. The CDR3 sequence is 14 residues long. CDR1 is LGHDT, CDR2 YNNKEL, per germline (reference sequence). The CDR3 sequence: CASSPGGLGTEAFF. The CDR3 nucleotides read TGTGCCAGCAGCCCGGGGGGACTGGGCACTGAAGCTTTCTTT.